The entry below gives a single T cell receptor beta chain sequence along with its context. What it binds is unknown. This entry belongs to a study of T cell responses to AZD1222 COVID-19 vaccine. Data came from immunoSEQ multiplex PCR; TCRdb stores just in-frame clones and leaves some out. The repertoire has about 110,000 clones, about nine tenths of them found once; the top ten carry more than 1.5%. V gave up 5 bases and J gave up 6 bases, with 13 bases separating them. This CDR3 contains 13 residues. The germline gives CDR1 MNHEY, CDR2 SVGAGI. Study observations and caveats: A mostly white British donor set with more females was recruited, and clonal diversity was possibly underestimated. Across spike, vaccine-associated CD4 TCRs were found, dominant at 160-218 and 743-854.

This sequence joins TRBV6-5 and TRBJ1-2; possible D gene TRBD1, 5 bases. Sequenced material: peripheral blood, taken on day 0 of AZD1222 vaccination. The clonotype originates from an adult in good health. The CDR3 loop is CASSPGTVNGYTF. The CDR3 nucleotides are TGTGCCAGCAGTCCTGGGACGGTTAATGGCTACACCTTC.